This passage covers 6 T cell receptor beta chains from one sample sequenced in a study of technical replicates of blood from several donors. Repertoires were generated with immunoSEQ multiplex PCR, while TCRdb's copy carries only in-frame clones and drops some. The table shows 100,000 or so clones, with approximately 95% occurring only once. Sequenced: T cells isolated from PBMCs. The receptors derive from a human donor in good health.

This rearrangement joins TRBV5-6 to TRBJ1-1; 10 bases are shared with TRBD1. This CDR3 is built from 19 residues. J lost 0 bases, V lost 2 bases, and 13 bases had no gene match. Germline CDR1 and CDR2: SGHDT and YYEEEE. CDR3 in DNA: TGTGCCAGCAGCTTTTCTCCGGGACAGGGGCTGTATATGAACACTGAAGCTTTCTTT. This translates into CASSFSPGQGLYMNTEAFF.

This chain uses TRBV19 with TRBJ1-1; possible D gene TRBD1, 5 bases. V was pared by 6 bases and J by 5 bases, with 13 bases between. Germline CDR1 reads LNHDA; CDR2 reads SQIVND (reference sequence). There are 13 residues in the CDR3. CDR3 loop: CASSLIRGTEAFF. The CDR3 bases are TGTGCCAGTAGCCTTATTCGGGGGACTGAAGCTTTCTTT.

The V gene is TRBV11-2, the J gene TRBJ2-6; D may be TRBD2 (5 bases). Germline V gene data show CDR1 as SGHAT and CDR2 as FQNNGV. The CDR3 spans 15 residues. Trimming stripped 11 bases from V and 0 bases from J, with 14 bases between. DNA for the CDR3: TGTGCCGCAATTCGGGGAGACTCTGGGGCCAACGTCCTGACTTTC. This encodes CAAIRGDSGANVLTF.

This chain uses TRBV2 with TRBJ1-4; the D is unclear. Deletions cut 2 bases from V and 5 bases from J, with 9 bases between. CDR3 length equals 14 residues. The germline V gene encodes CDR1 SNHLY and CDR2 FYNNEI. The CDR3 region has the DNA TGTGCCAGCAGTGAACCGATTCTAAATGAAAAACTGTTTTTT. Amino acid sequence: CASSEPILNEKLFF.

J is TRBJ2-3 and V is TRBV9, with 10 nucleotides matching TRBD1. From germline, CDR1 is SGDLS and CDR2 YYNGEE. The CDR3 consists of 15 residues. J was trimmed by 4 bases and V by 0 bases; bases with no gene match: 2. The CDR3 region is CASSVGGTGADTQYF. CDR3 in DNA: TGTGCCAGCAGCGTAGGCGGGACAGGGGCAGATACGCAGTATTTT.

The genes are TRBV30 and TRBJ1-5; 7 bases line up with TRBD1. The ends lost 5 bases at V and 4 bases at J; junction bases unmatched: 5. Germline assignment: CDR1 GTSNPN and CDR2 SVGIG (reference sequence). The CDR3 runs to 13 residues. CDR3 region: CAWQTGSNQPQHF. CDR3 bases: TGTGCCTGGCAGACAGGGTCGAATCAGCCCCAGCATTTT.